This T cell receptor (beta chain) derives from a study of cytomegalovirus exposure and HLA in healthy donors. Study-level points and caveats: That first-cohort TCR clusters tended to co-occur in the roughly 130 validation repertoires was found in a later analysis. CMV antigen specificity was confirmed in vitro for three CMV-associated chains. The study put 150 to 200 TCR beta chains on its list as cytomegalovirus-associated.

TCRdb keeps only in-frame clones here, not all; method: immunoSEQ multiplex PCR. Of around 150,000 clones listed, 80% to 90% are singletons. With respect to this clone: The target antigen is unknown.

The donors were in the roughly 110-subject validation cohort, distinct from the 666-subject first cohort. The clonotype was recovered from a woman aged 25 to 45 in good health and CMV-seronegative. The sequencing input was PBMCs.

CDR3 in amino acids: CASKEDRGREQPQHF. The CDR3 nucleotides read TGTGCCAGCAAGGAGGACAGGGGGCGGGAACAGCCCCAGCATTTT. The chain combines TRBV6-1 with TRBJ1-5, with 11 bases that match TRBD1. Germline lookup yields CDR1 MNHNS and CDR2 SASEGT. The CDR3 consists of 15 residues. J gave up 7 bases and V 7 bases, and 9 bases lay outside the gene matches.